The 6 T cell receptor beta chains reported below all come from one sample, sequenced in a study of blood T cell repertoires in COVID-19. Libraries were prepared by immunoSEQ multiplex PCR; TCRdb keeps only in-frame clonotypes and omits some of them. This table holds about 380,000 clones, less than 90% found once. The sequencing sample was made of PBMCs or T cells enriched from blood (not recorded which). All receptors derive from a woman aged 25 to 39 who had recovered from COVID-19.

This chain links TRBV11-2 with TRBJ1-4; TRBD1 matches 12 bases. Per germline, CDR1 SGHAT and CDR2 FQNNGV. Germline trimming cut 4 bases from V and 5 bases from J; bases unmatched to any gene: 11. CDR3 length: 18 amino acids. The CDR3 region is CASSSTPGQGAGNEKLFF. As DNA, the CDR3 is TGTGCCAGCAGCTCGACTCCGGGACAGGGGGCTGGGAATGAAAAACTGTTTTTT.

The chain links TRBV4-2 to TRBJ2-5, with D maybe TRBD2 (5 bases). The length of the CDR3 is 13 residues. Germline CDR1 and CDR2: LGHNA and YNFKEQ. V shed 1 base and J shed 5 bases, with 8 bases lying between them. CDR3 region: CASSQGLAETQYF. The CDR3 bases are TGTGCCAGCAGCCAAGGGCTAGCTGAGACCCAGTACTTC.

V and J are TRBV18 and TRBJ1-6; D is perhaps TRBD1 (5 bases). Germline values: CDR1 KGHSH, CDR2 LQKENI. Trimming left V 3 bases short and J 5 bases short, with 17 bases between. This CDR3 is built from 17 residues. The CDR3 is CASSPRGGTSNNSPLHF. CDR3 bases: TGTGCCAGCTCACCTCGGGGGGGAACGAGTAATAATTCACCCCTCCACTTT.

The rearrangement joins TRBV27 to TRBJ2-7; 7 bases are shared with TRBD1. The ends lost 6 bases at V and 0 bases at J; junction bases unmatched: 5. Germline V gives CDR1 MNHEY, CDR2 SMNVEV (reference sequence). The CDR3 has 14 residues. CDR3 residues: CASRGDSSSYEQYF. The CDR3 region has the DNA TGTGCCAGCAGGGGGGACAGTTCCTCCTACGAGCAGTACTTC.

V usage is TRBV15 and J usage is TRBJ2-3; D is uncertain. The length of the CDR3 is 14 residues. Trimming removed 0 bases from V and 0 bases from J, with 4 bases in between. Germline V gene lookup returns CDR1 LNHNV and CDR2 YYDKDF (reference sequence). DNA of the CDR3: TGTGCCACCAGCAGAGAGGCTAGCACAGATACGCAGTATTTT. This sequence encodes CATSREASTDTQYF.

This clone was counted once. The gene calls are TRBV9 and TRBJ2-1; 7 positions match TRBD2. The CDR3 is made up of 19 amino acids. Germline CDR1 is SGDLS and CDR2 is YYNGEE. The ends lost 4 bases at V and 2 bases at J; junction bases unmatched: 18. This chain's CDR3 is CASSPESLLREFAYNEQFF. CDR3 nucleotide sequence: TGTGCCAGCAGCCCAGAGAGTCTTTTGCGGGAGTTCGCCTACAATGAGCAGTTCTTC.